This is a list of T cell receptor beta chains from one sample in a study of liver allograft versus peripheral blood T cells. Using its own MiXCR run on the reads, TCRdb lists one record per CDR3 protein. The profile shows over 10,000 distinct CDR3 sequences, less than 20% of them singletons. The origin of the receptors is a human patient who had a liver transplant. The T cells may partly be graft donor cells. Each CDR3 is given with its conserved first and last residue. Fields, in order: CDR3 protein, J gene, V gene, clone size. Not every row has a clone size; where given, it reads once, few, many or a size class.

CASTGSGNTIYF TRBJ1-3 TRBV6-5 medium-sized
CASSTTTQGYQPQHF TRBJ1-5 TRBV6-1 medium-sized
CASSLTGAVVKLFF TRBJ1-4 TRBV7-9 .
CASNVNGTDTQYF TRBJ2-3 TRBV10-1 .
CASSLDRTDTQYF TRBJ2-3 TRBV7-2 many
CASSEFGLQRANVLTF TRBJ2-6 TRBV25-1 few
CASGRVYQPQHF TRBJ1-5 TRBV12-3/TRBV12-4 few
CASSLGQSSYEQYF TRBJ2-7 TRBV7-9 few
CASSRTASGQVLGYTF TRBJ1-2 TRBV19 medium-sized
CASSPPGSKQPQHF TRBJ1-5 TRBV9 .
CATSGEGEQYF TRBJ2-7 TRBV15 many
CAISKGGLGVGEQFF TRBJ2-1 TRBV10-3 medium-sized
CASSSGELAVNNEQFF TRBJ2-1 TRBV18 medium-sized
CASSFGSYEQYF TRBJ2-7 TRBV28 .
CASSRDSYNEQFF TRBJ2-1 TRBV28 many
CASSRGSGANQPQHF TRBJ1-5 TRBV12-3/TRBV12-4 .
CASSYVGANQPQHF TRBJ1-5 TRBV6-5 medium-sized
CASSPPDGNNEQFF TRBJ2-1 TRBV18 many
CSALQGASGNTIYF TRBJ1-3 TRBV20-1 .
CSARDGGAAEQYF TRBJ2-7 TRBV20-1 .
CATSDPSDRGGEQYF TRBJ2-7 TRBV24-1 medium-sized
CASRLAGQGRRNTEAFF TRBJ1-1 TRBV28 .